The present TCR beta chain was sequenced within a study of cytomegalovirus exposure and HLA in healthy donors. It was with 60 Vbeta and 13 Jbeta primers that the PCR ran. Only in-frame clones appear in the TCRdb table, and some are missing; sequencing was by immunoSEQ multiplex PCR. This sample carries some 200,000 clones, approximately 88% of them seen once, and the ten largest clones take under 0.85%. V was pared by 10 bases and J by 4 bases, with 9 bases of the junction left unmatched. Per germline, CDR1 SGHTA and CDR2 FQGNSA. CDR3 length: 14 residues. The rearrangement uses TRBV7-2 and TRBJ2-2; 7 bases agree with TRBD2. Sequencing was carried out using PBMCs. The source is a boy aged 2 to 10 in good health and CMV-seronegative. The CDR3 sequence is CATNPSGSTGELFF. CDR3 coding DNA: TGTGCCACGAATCCTAGCGGATCCACCGGGGAGCTGTTTTTT.